The next 18 T cell receptor beta chains were all read from a single sample in a study of shared clonotypes between healthy human individuals. Measured with immunoSEQ multiplex PCR; TCRdb has only the in-frame clones, and not every one. Here the sample spans some 2,400,000 clones, almost 96% being singletons. The sample consisted of naive CD4+ T cells sorted from blood. The subset here: CD45RA+ positively selected. Receptors originate from a man aged 18 to 29 in good health.

V and J are TRBV7-8 and TRBJ1-5; no clear D. This CDR3 has 15 amino acids. CDR1 SGHVS and CDR2 FQNEAQ come from the germline V gene. Trimming pared 4 bases from V and 5 bases from J, leaving 15 bases between. In nucleotides, the CDR3 is TGTGCCAGCAGCTCTACCGGGGTGAGTGATCAGCCCCAGCATTTT. As protein: CASSSTGVSDQPQHF.

This clone has just one count. Additional DNA sequences in this sample encode the identical CDR3. This chain joins TRBV7-9 and TRBJ2-5; D ambiguous. The CDR3 length is 13 residues. V was cut by 1 base and J by 5 bases, with 8 bases left in between. In germline, CDR1 is SEHNR, CDR2 FQNEAQ (reference sequence). CDR3 amino acids: CASSLGVAETQYF. The DNA of the CDR3 is TGTGCCAGCAGCTTAGGGGTCGCGGAGACCCAGTACTTC.

The genes are TRBV6-1 and TRBJ1-2, with D uncertain. Trimming left V 4 bases short and J 1 base short, with 13 bases between. The germline CDR1 and CDR2 sequences are MNHNS and SASEGT. This CDR3 spans 15 amino acids. The CDR3 DNA sequence: TGTGCCAGCAGTGTGTTCTACGGTGATAACTATGGCTACACCTTC. Amino acids: CASSVFYGDNYGYTF.

J is TRBJ1-6 and V is TRBV25-1, with a weak D call TRBD1 (5 bases). The CDR3 runs 15 residues. The germline gives CDR1 MGHDK, CDR2 SYGVNS. Trimming cost V 3 bases and J 1 base, with 7 bases left between them. The CDR3, as DNA: TGTGCCAGCAGTGACCAGGGTTCCTATAATTCACCCCTCCACTTT. Its translation: CASSDQGSYNSPLHF.

The V and J genes are TRBV5-1 and TRBJ2-5; perhaps TRBD2 as D (7 bases). CDR1 SGHRS and CDR2 YFSETQ come from the germline V gene. V lost 1 base and J lost 5, with 15 bases in between. CDR3 size: 15 residues. The CDR3: CASSLSAGARETQYF. CDR3 nucleotide sequence: TGCGCCAGCAGCTTGTCGGCGGGGGCCCGGGAGACCCAGTACTTC.

J is TRBJ2-7 and V is TRBV7-2; 7 nucleotides align to TRBD2. There are 15 residues in the CDR3. V shed 2 bases and J 3 bases; nucleotides not matched to a gene: 7. CDR1 and CDR2 from the germline V gene are SGHTA and FQGNSA. CDR3 in DNA: TGTGCCAGCAGCTTAACCGGCGGGAGAGACTACGAGCAGTACTTC. The encoded protein is CASSLTGGRDYEQYF.

V is TRBV7-9 and J is TRBJ2-1; 8 nucleotides line up with TRBD1. Looked up from germline, CDR1 is SEHNR and CDR2 is FQNEAQ (reference sequence). This CDR3 comprises 16 residues. V trimming: 3 bases; J trimming: 8 bases; junction bases outside the gene matches: 12. Written as DNA, the CDR3 is TGTGCCAGCAGCTTCCAGGGGGCGCGAGAGTCCGATGAGCAGTTCTTC. Encoded protein: CASSFQGARESDEQFF.

Written as DNA, the CDR3 is TGTGCCAGCAGTTACTGGATAGCGGGTTCCTACAATGAGCAGTTCTTC. This gives the protein CASSYWIAGSYNEQFF. This chain joins TRBV6-5 and TRBJ2-1, with 7 bases matching TRBD2. The CDR3 is 16 amino acids. The J segment lost 1 base and the V segment lost 1 base, leaving 4 bases of the junction unmatched. Germline V gives CDR1 MNHEY, CDR2 SVGAGI.

The gene calls are TRBV7-2 and TRBJ2-6; D not resolved. The germline CDR1 and CDR2 sequences are SGHTA and FQGNSA. This CDR3 is 15 amino acids long. The V end lost 4 bases, the J end lost 0 bases, and 7 bases lay between the germline ends. DNA for the CDR3: TGTGCCAGCAGCTCAGAAAGCTCTGGGGCCAACGTCCTGACTTTC. Protein: CASSSESSGANVLTF. Variable domain in full (rest from reference TRBV7-2 and TRBJ2-6): GAGVSQSPSNKVTEKGKDVELRCDPISGHTALYWYRQSLGQGLEFLIYFQGNSAPDKSGLPSDRFSAERTGGSVSTLTIQRTQQEDSAVYLCASSSESSGANVLTFGAGSRLTVL.

Comment on this clone: Within the sample, other DNA sequences also encode this same CDR3. This chain links TRBV19 with TRBJ1-5; D uncertain. The germline gives CDR1 LNHDA, CDR2 SQIVND (reference sequence). Deletions cut 3 bases from V and 1 base from J, with 7 bases between. The CDR3 contains 14 residues. The CDR3 sequence: CASSMEGSNQPQHF. For the CDR3, the DNA is TGTGCCAGTAGTATGGAAGGGAGCAATCAGCCCCAGCATTTT.

The chain combines TRBV5-4 with TRBJ2-1; 8 bases match TRBD2. Germline loops: CDR1 SGHNT, CDR2 YYREEE (reference sequence). Germline trimming cut 3 bases from V and 1 base from J; bases unmatched to any gene: 3. The length of the CDR3 is 15 residues. The DNA for the CDR3 is TGTGCCAGCAGCTATAGCGGGAAGTCCTACAATGAGCAGTTCTTC. Its translation: CASSYSGKSYNEQFF.

V and J are TRBV29-1 and TRBJ2-7; 8 bases fit TRBD1. Germline trimming cut 6 bases from V and 4 bases from J; bases unmatched to any gene: 8. The CDR3 spans 13 residues. Germline V CDR1 and CDR2: SQVTM, ANQGSEA. CDR3 in amino acids: CSVVGQGGYEQYF. CDR3 nucleotide sequence: TGCAGCGTGGTTGGACAGGGCGGGTACGAGCAGTACTTC.

This clone showed up just once. The chain carries TRBV7-9 and TRBJ2-1; no definite D call. Germline-derived CDR1 and CDR2 are SEHNR and FQNEAQ (reference sequence). There are 11 residues in the CDR3. V was trimmed by 1 base and J by 13 bases, leaving 8 bases between them. This CDR3 reads CASSLVAGQFF. For the CDR3, the DNA is TGTGCCAGCAGCTTAGTGGCAGGCCAGTTCTTC.

The chain combines TRBV11-2 with TRBJ1-1; 9 bases map to TRBD1. Trimming at V came to 4 bases and at J to 2 bases, leaving 11 bases not matched to a gene. The germline V gene has CDR1 SGHAT and CDR2 FQNNGV. The CDR3 is made up of 17 amino acids. The CDR3 DNA sequence: TGTGCCAGCAGCTCACGGACAGGGGTGCAGATTAACACTGAAGCTTTCTTT. The encoded protein is CASSSRTGVQINTEAFF.

This clone was counted only a few times. The chain employs TRBV6-6 and TRBJ1-5; D possibly corresponds to TRBD1 (6 bases). V was pared by 6 bases and J by 2 bases, with 11 bases between. The CDR3 has 14 amino acids. CDR1 is MNHNY, CDR2 SVGAGI, per germline (reference sequence). CDR3 coding DNA: TGTGCCAGCAGCGGACGACAGGGCAATCAGCCCCAGCATTTT. This encodes CASSGRQGNQPQHF.

This chain uses TRBV6-5 with TRBJ2-7; a possible D gene is TRBD1 (6 bases). V gave up 5 bases and J gave up 2 bases, with 13 bases separating them. This CDR3 contains 14 residues. Germline V lookup: CDR1 MNHEY, CDR2 SVGAGI. The CDR3 protein is CASSPRDTPYEQYF. CDR3 bases: TGTGCCAGCAGTCCCCGGGACACCCCCTACGAGCAGTACTTC.

This sequence joins TRBV30 and TRBJ1-2; D remains ambiguous. V lost 1 base and J lost 5, with 8 bases in between. The CDR3 totals 12 residues. Germline V gene data show CDR1 as GTSNPN and CDR2 as SVGIG (reference sequence). CDR3 loop: CAWSAHWYGYTF. CDR3 DNA sequence: TGTGCCTGGAGTGCACACTGGTATGGCTACACCTTC.

Comments on this clone: Other DNA sequences of this sample code for an identical CDR3. The V call is TRBV5-1, the J call TRBJ2-3; 10 bases line up with TRBD2. The CDR3 extends over 17 amino acids. The trim removed 0 bases at V and 0 bases at J, leaving 4 bases unmatched. Germline V gives CDR1 SGHRS, CDR2 YFSETQ. The CDR3 loop reads CASSLAKTSGSTDTQYF. The CDR3 DNA reads as TGCGCCAGCAGCTTGGCCAAGACTAGCGGGAGCACAGATACGCAGTATTTT.